The 15 T cell receptor beta chains below were found in one sample sequenced in a study of T cells in Graves' hyperthyroidism and ophthalmopathy. RNA transcripts gave rise to amplified TCR beta CDR3 regions. HTBI primers were employed in a first-round RT-PCR of the TCR CDR3. A single record per CDR3 protein comes from TCRdb applying MiXCR to the multiplex PCR reads. The sample includes approximately 600,000 distinct CDR3 sequences, around 21% seen only once; the top ten take over 30%. The sequenced sample was blood. These receptors originate from a man aged 25 to 40 with Graves' ophthalmopathy.

Regarding this clonotype: Germline and junction disagree at one end, which may indicate a read error. This chain connects TRBV19 to TRBJ1-6; TRBD1 aligns across 7 bases. Germline CDR1 LNHDA, CDR2 SQIVND (reference sequence). CDR3 length: 15 amino acids. The CDR3 region is CANSMDGTDNSPLHF. The CDR3 nucleotides are TGTGCCAATAGTATGGACGGGACAGATAATTCACCCCTCCACTTT.

This clonotype turned up a few times. The V and J genes are TRBV18 and TRBJ2-4; 11 positions agree with TRBD1. This CDR3 is built from 15 residues. Looked up from germline, CDR1 is KGHSH and CDR2 is LQKENI. Germline trimming cut 1 base from V and 8 bases from J; bases unmatched to any gene: 4. In nucleotides, the CDR3 is TGTGCCAGCTCACCACGGACAGGGGGCAGGGACATTCAGTACTTC. Amino acids: CASSPRTGGRDIQYF.

This clonotype was seen a handful of times. This rearrangement joins TRBV6-2 or TRBV6-3 to TRBJ2-2; D possibly corresponds to TRBD1 (5 bases). The CDR3 runs to 15 residues. Trimming took 6 bases from V and 2 from J, leaving 13 bases between them. Germline V gives CDR1 MNHEY, CDR2 SVGEGT. The CDR3 DNA reads TGTGCCAGCAGAATCAGGGCTTTCAACACCGGGGAGCTGTTTTTT. It codes for CASRIRAFNTGELFF.

This clonotype showed up many times. The J gene is TRBJ1-2, the V gene TRBV20-1; D is ambiguous. Between the trimmed V and J ends, which lost 0 bases and 4 bases, there was a span of 15 bases. The CDR3 runs 15 residues. Germline CDR1 is DFQATT and CDR2 is SNEGSKA (reference sequence). This CDR3 is CSARDITVPGYGYTF. The CDR3 nucleotides read TGCAGTGCTAGAGATATTACAGTACCTGGCTATGGCTACACCTTC.

The V call is TRBV5-1, the J call TRBJ2-5; 14 positions agree with TRBD2. The CDR3 runs 15 residues. Trimming removed 8 bases from V and 4 bases from J; junction bases left unmatched: 7. CDR1 SGHRS and CDR2 YFSETQ come from the germline V gene. The CDR3 DNA sequence: TGCGCCAGAGGGACTAGCGGGAGACGGCCAGAGACCCAGTACTTC. Its protein product is CARGTSGRRPETQYF. The whole variable domain, remainder taken from reference TRBV5-1 and TRBJ2-5, is KAGVTQTPRYLIKTRGQQVTLSCSPISGHRSVSWYQQTPGQGLQFLFEYFSETQRNKGNFPGRFSGRQFSNSRSEMNVSTLELGDSALYLCARGTSGRRPETQYFGPGTRLLVL.

J is TRBJ1-6 and V is TRBV3-1, with D uncertain. Germline CDR1 LGHDT, CDR2 YNNKEL (reference sequence). CDR3 size: 14 residues. The V and J ends lost 1 base and 7 bases respectively, with 8 bases between them. The CDR3 reads CASSQAPSNSPLHF. CDR3 in DNA: TGTGCCAGCAGCCAAGCCCCCTCCAATTCACCCCTCCACTTT. The complete variable domain, with remaining parts taken from reference TRBV3-1 and TRBJ1-6, reads DTAVSQTPKYLVTQMGNDKSIKCEQNLGHDTMYWYKQDSKKFLKIMFSYNNKELIINETVPNRFSPKSPDKAHLNLHINSLELGDSAVYFCASSQAPSNSPLHFGNGTRLTVT.

The rearrangement uses TRBV6-2 or TRBV6-3 and TRBJ2-7; 8 bases fit TRBD1. CDR1 and CDR2 (germline): MNHEY, SVGEGT. The CDR3 sequence is 14 residues long. Trimming cost V 5 bases and J 2 bases; bases outside gene matches: 5. The CDR3, as DNA: TGTGCCAGCAGTCCACGACAGGGGACCTACGAGCAGTACTTC. Protein product: CASSPRQGTYEQYF.

This clonotype turned up a few times. The chain combines TRBV7-2 with TRBJ2-1; no clear D. Looked up from germline, CDR1 is SGHTA and CDR2 is FQGNSA. V was pared by 1 base and J by 10 bases, with 14 bases between. The CDR3 contains 14 residues. CDR3 region: CASSLGLPGGEQFF. The CDR3 DNA reads as TGTGCCAGCAGCTTAGGCCTTCCAGGTGGCGAGCAGTTCTTC.

This chain connects TRBV7-2 to TRBJ2-1; 12 nucleotides align to TRBD1. CDR3 length: 19 residues. The germline V gene has CDR1 SGHTA and CDR2 FQGNSA. V dropped 4 bases and J dropped 4; count of bases not matched to a gene: 14. The CDR3 loop is CASSYPGQGAGGGYNEQFF. CDR3 in DNA: TGTGCCAGCAGCTACCCGGGACAGGGGGCGGGGGGGGGATACAATGAGCAGTTCTTC.

The V and J genes are TRBV5-4 and TRBJ2-1; 12 bases fit TRBD2. CDR3 length: 14 amino acids. Unmatched junction bases numbered 5, after V lost 5 bases and J lost 8 bases. The germline V gene encodes CDR1 SGHNT and CDR2 YYREEE (reference sequence). The CDR3 DNA reads as TGTGCCAGCAGGTCTTCTAGCGGGAGGGATGAGCAGTTCTTC. It translates to CASRSSSGRDEQFF. The entire variable domain, with the rest obtained from reference TRBV5-4 and TRBJ2-1, is as follows: ETGVTQSPTHLIKTRGQQVTLRCSSQSGHNTVSWYQQALGQGPQFIFQYYREEENGRGNFPPRFSGLQFPNYSSELNVNALELDDSALYLCASRSSSGRDEQFFGPGTRLTVL.

This clonotype appeared many times. J is TRBJ1-2 and V is TRBV27, with D tentatively TRBD1 (6 bases). Trimming removed 2 bases from V and 7 bases from J, with 8 bases in between. Germline lookup yields CDR1 MNHEY and CDR2 SMNVEV (reference sequence). CDR3 length equals 12 residues. The CDR3 region is CASSLRGVGYTF. CDR3 sequence (DNA): TGTGCCAGCAGTTTAAGGGGGGTTGGCTACACCTTC.

In its sample, this clonotype was seen a few times. The genes are TRBV6-1 and TRBJ2-4, with D perhaps matching TRBD1 (5 bases). Germline V gene sequence: CDR1 MNHNS, CDR2 SASEGT. There are 16 residues in the CDR3. V was cut by 6 bases and J by 0 bases, with 15 bases left in between. CDR3 amino acids: CASSQATDLAKNIQYF. In nucleotides, the CDR3 is TGTGCCAGCAGCCAAGCGACAGACTTAGCCAAAAACATTCAGTACTTC.

This chain uses TRBV5-1 with TRBJ2-7; 13 nucleotides line up with TRBD2. The CDR3 sequence is 17 residues long. CDR1 SGHRS and CDR2 YFSETQ come from the germline V gene. The ends lost 4 bases at V and 5 bases at J; junction bases unmatched: 12. DNA for the CDR3: TGCGCCAGCAGCCCAAGGACTAGCGGGAGTCGTTATCACGAGCAGTACTTC. Translated, it gives CASSPRTSGSRYHEQYF.

The V gene is TRBV27, the J gene TRBJ2-3; D is unresolved. The CDR3 is made up of 13 amino acids. V lost 3 bases, J lost 3 bases, and 7 bases lay in between. Germline CDR1 is MNHEY and CDR2 is SMNVEV (reference sequence). The CDR3: CASSFRETDTQYF. The CDR3 DNA reads as TGTGCCAGCAGTTTTAGGGAAACAGATACGCAGTATTTT.

The chain couples TRBV24-1 to TRBJ2-7; D not resolved. The CDR3 consists of 14 residues. Trimming left V 4 bases short and J 7 bases short, with 16 bases between. Germline V gives CDR1 KGHDR, CDR2 SFDVKD. As DNA, the CDR3 is TGTGCCACCAGTGACAGGTCTGCAGCCAATGAGCAGTACTTC. Translation: CATSDRSAANEQYF.